Shown below are 22 T cell receptor beta chains from a single sample sequenced in a study of response to subunit inactivated influenza vaccine. A single record per CDR3 protein comes from TCRdb applying MiXCR to the RT-PCR reads. The table records 450,000 to 700,000 distinct CDR3 sequences, 12% to 15% of them present only once. Sequenced here: PBMCs from blood, sampled about 12 days after vaccination. Every receptor here comes from a man between 50 and 59 years old who received an inactivated influenza vaccine.

This clonotype was detected only a few times. The CDR3 sequence is CASSGTGQRQPQHF. DNA for the CDR3: TGTGCCAGTAGCGGGACAGGTCAACGTCAGCCCCAGCATTTT. The V call is TRBV19, the J call TRBJ1-5; 8 bases agree with TRBD1. Germline V gene data show CDR1 as LNHDA and CDR2 as SQIVND (reference sequence). The CDR3 is 14 amino acids. Trimming cost V 6 bases and J 6 bases; bases outside gene matches: 7. The variable domain in full, with the rest retrieved from reference TRBV19 and TRBJ1-5, is DGGITQSPKYLFRKEGQNVTLSCEQNLNHDAMYWYRQDPGQGLRLIYYSQIVNDFQKGDIAEGYSVSREKKESFPLTVTSAQKNPTAFYLCASSGTGQRQPQHFGDGTRLSIL.

J is TRBJ2-7 and V is TRBV18; 9 nucleotides match TRBD2. Unmatched junction bases numbered 4, after V lost 2 bases and J lost 2 bases. Germline V gene sequence: CDR1 KGHSH, CDR2 LQKENI. The CDR3 is 15 residues long. The CDR3 region has the DNA TGTGCCAGCTCACCAGGGGCGGGAGGGCCCTACGAGCAGTACTTC. Its translation is CASSPGAGGPYEQYF. Drawing the rest from reference TRBV18 and TRBJ2-7, the complete variable domain is NAGVMQNPRHLVRRRGQEARLRCSPMKGHSHVYWYRQLPEEGLKFMVYLQKENIIDESGMPKERFSAEFPKEGPSILRIQQVVRGDSAAYFCASSPGAGGPYEQYFGPGTRLTVT.

The J gene is TRBJ2-3, the V gene TRBV20-1; TRBD1 or TRBD2 may be the D gene (6 bases each). This CDR3 comprises 15 residues. Trimming removed 4 bases at V and 2 bases at J, with 16 bases between. Germline V gives CDR1 DFQATT, CDR2 SNEGSKA (reference sequence). CDR3 sequence: CSAKGDSGYTDTQYF. CDR3 DNA: TGCAGTGCTAAGGGGGATAGCGGTTACACAGATACGCAGTATTTT.

The CDR3 reads CASKTGTPLWEQYF. CDR3 coding DNA: TGTGCCAGCAAGACCGGGACGCCCCTCTGGGAGCAGTACTTC. This chain joins TRBV6-2 or TRBV6-3 and TRBJ2-7, with D perhaps given as TRBD1 or TRBD2 (5 bases each). V shed 7 bases and J shed 7 bases, with 20 bases lying between them. CDR3 length equals 14 residues. The germline gives CDR1 MNHEY, CDR2 SVGEGT.

In DNA, the CDR3 is TGTGCCAGCAGCAGATTGGGACAGTATGGCTCACCCCTCCACTTT. This translates into CASSRLGQYGSPLHF. V is TRBV9 and J is TRBJ1-6; 7 positions match TRBD1. Germline CDR1 SGDLS, CDR2 YYNGEE. V shed 4 bases, J shed 10 bases, and the junction held 11 bases outside the gene matches. CDR3 length: 15 amino acids.

Ten or more counts support this clonotype. The chain links TRBV15 to TRBJ2-7; 11 bases match TRBD1. CDR3 length: 16 amino acids. Germline-derived CDR1 and CDR2 are LNHNV and YYDKDF (reference sequence). V shed 3 bases and J 3 bases; nucleotides not matched to a gene: 7. This CDR3 reads CATSRGVGTGGYEQYF. CDR3 in DNA: TGTGCCACCAGCAGGGGCGTCGGGACAGGGGGCTACGAGCAGTACTTC.

The J gene is TRBJ1-1, the V gene TRBV3-1; weak D call: TRBD1 (6 bases). The V and J ends lost 1 base and 4 bases respectively, with 16 bases between them. This CDR3 is 16 amino acids long. Germline CDR1 reads LGHDT; CDR2 reads YNNKEL (reference sequence). The CDR3 sequence is CASSQGPTGSGTEAFF. The CDR3 DNA sequence: TGTGCCAGCAGCCAAGGCCCTACAGGGTCTGGCACTGAAGCTTTCTTT.

This clonotype came up many times. The chain uses TRBV7-2 and TRBJ1-4; D ambiguous. The V gene's germline CDR1 is SGHTA and CDR2 FQGNSA. There are 12 residues in the CDR3. The ends were cut back, 1 base at V and 7 bases at J, with 4 bases in the middle. The CDR3 nucleotides are TGTGCCAGCAGCTTAGGGACTGAAAAACTGTTTTTT. This codes for CASSLGTEKLFF.

At least ten counts were recorded for this clonotype. This chain links TRBV10-1 with TRBJ1-1, with no clear D. Trimming took 1 base from V and 1 from J, leaving 4 bases between them. The CDR3 is 13 residues long. Looked up from germline, CDR1 is WNHNN and CDR2 is SYGVQD (reference sequence). CDR3 sequence reads: CASSEFKNTEAFF. In nucleotides, the CDR3 is TGCGCCAGCAGTGAGTTTAAGAACACTGAAGCTTTCTTT.

This chain uses TRBV6-5 with TRBJ2-5; 8 nucleotides match TRBD1. The CDR3 has 15 amino acids. From germline, CDR1 is MNHEY and CDR2 SVGAGI. With 6 bases clipped from V and 2 bases from J, the junction kept 8 bases outside the gene matches. CDR3 loop: CASSYADRVQETQYF. CDR3 coding DNA: TGTGCCAGCAGCTACGCGGACAGGGTGCAAGAGACCCAGTACTTC.

The chain recombines TRBV3-1 with TRBJ2-3; D perhaps matches TRBD1 (6 bases). Germline V gene data show CDR1 as LGHDT and CDR2 as YNNKEL (reference sequence). V was clipped by 4 bases and J by 2 bases, with 10 bases between them. The CDR3 runs to 14 residues. In DNA, the CDR3 is TGTGCCAGCAGCCCAAGACAGGCCACAGATACGCAGTATTTT. This sequence encodes CASSPRQATDTQYF.

The CDR3 DNA reads TGTGCCAGCAGGAGTGGGGTCACTGAAGCTTTCTTT. As protein: CASRSGVTEAFF. The chain links TRBV7-3 to TRBJ1-1; D is unresolved. The CDR3 sequence is 12 residues long. CDR1 SGHTA and CDR2 FQGTGA come from the germline V gene. V dropped 6 bases and J dropped 4 bases, with 9 bases sitting between them.

The chain combines TRBV29-1 with TRBJ2-2; D is unresolved. The CDR3 totals 12 residues. The germline V and J ends were trimmed by 8 bases and 0 bases, with 7 bases remaining between them. Germline CDR1 reads SQVTM; CDR2 reads ANQGSEA. This chain's CDR3 is CSISPNTGELFF. CDR3 DNA sequence: TGCAGCATATCCCCGAACACCGGGGAGCTGTTTTTT.

This chain joins TRBV7-2 and TRBJ2-5; TRBD2 aligns across 9 bases. Trimming cost V 3 bases and J 1 base; bases outside gene matches: 3. The V gene's germline CDR1 is SGHTA and CDR2 FQGNSA. This CDR3 is built from 15 residues. CDR3 sequence: CASSFRRGGQETQYF. The CDR3 nucleotides read TGTGCCAGCAGCTTCCGGCGGGGGGGCCAAGAGACCCAGTACTTC.

This chain links TRBV29-1 with TRBJ1-2; tentative D call: TRBD1 (6 bases). CDR1 and CDR2 from the germline V gene are SQVTM and ANQGSEA. Trimming stripped 4 bases from V and 5 bases from J, with 11 bases between. The CDR3 extends over 12 amino acids. The CDR3 sequence is CSVVAGVYGYTF. Here the CDR3 DNA reads TGCAGCGTTGTGGCAGGGGTGTATGGCTACACCTTC.

The chain combines TRBV12-3 or TRBV12-4 with TRBJ1-5; TRBD1 aligns across 7 bases. J was trimmed by 2 bases and V by 5 bases; bases with no gene match: 3. The CDR3 has 14 amino acids. The CDR3 reads CASSGQAGNQPQHF. CDR3 sequence (DNA): TGTGCCAGCAGTGGACAGGCCGGCAATCAGCCCCAGCATTTT.

This clonotype was found a few times. The chain couples TRBV7-9 to TRBJ1-4; TRBD1 might be the D (5 bases). Germline CDR1 is SEHNR and CDR2 is FQNEAQ (reference sequence). V shed 1 base and J shed 8 bases, with 14 bases lying between them. The CDR3 is made up of 15 amino acids. The CDR3 region has the DNA TGTGCCAGCAGCTTAGACAGGAGAGGGAACGAAAAACTGTTTTTT. Translation: CASSLDRRGNEKLFF.

This clonotype was detected a few times. The V and J genes are TRBV24-1 and TRBJ2-7, with D perhaps matching TRBD2 (5 bases). Deletions cut 4 bases from V and 3 bases from J, with 9 bases between. Germline CDR1 reads KGHDR; CDR2 reads SFDVKD. The CDR3 length is 13 residues. The CDR3, as DNA: TGTGCCACCAGTGACGGGGTCTACTACGAGCAGTACTTC. The encoded protein is CATSDGVYYEQYF.

This clonotype showed up just a few times. The CDR3 sequence is CASSLDAGLVQETQYF. The CDR3 region has the DNA TGTGCCAGCAGCTTAGATGCGGGACTAGTCCAAGAGACCCAGTACTTC. The chain has TRBV7-9 and TRBJ2-5; 8 bases are shared with TRBD2. The germline V gene encodes CDR1 SEHNR and CDR2 FQNEAQ (reference sequence). Trimming removed 1 base from V and 1 base from J; junction bases left unmatched: 5. This CDR3 region has 16 residues.

This clonotype was seen more than once but under ten times. As DNA, the CDR3 is TGTGCCAGCAAGCCGACAGGGACTAACACCGGGGAGCTGTTTTTT. Protein sequence: CASKPTGTNTGELFF. The chain employs TRBV27 and TRBJ2-2; possible D gene TRBD1, 7 bases. Germline V gives CDR1 MNHEY, CDR2 SMNVEV (reference sequence). V was shortened by 7 bases and J by 2 bases, with 14 bases between the two germline ends. The CDR3 is 15 amino acids.

The CDR3 here is CASGPIAGERETQYF. The CDR3 nucleotides are TGTGCCAGCGGTCCGATAGCGGGGGAGAGGGAGACCCAGTACTTC. The chain combines TRBV12-3 or TRBV12-4 with TRBJ2-5, with 9 positions matching TRBD2. V shed 8 bases and J 5 bases; nucleotides not matched to a gene: 12. This CDR3 contains 15 residues.

This clonotype has just one count. The chain combines TRBV12-3 or TRBV12-4 with TRBJ2-1; the D gene is possibly TRBD1 (6 bases). V lost 4 bases and J 2 bases, leaving 12 bases between the germline ends. This CDR3 has 15 amino acids. In DNA, the CDR3 is TGTGCCAGCAGTTCCATAGGGGGTACCTACAATGAGCAGTTCTTC. It encodes CASSSIGGTYNEQFF.